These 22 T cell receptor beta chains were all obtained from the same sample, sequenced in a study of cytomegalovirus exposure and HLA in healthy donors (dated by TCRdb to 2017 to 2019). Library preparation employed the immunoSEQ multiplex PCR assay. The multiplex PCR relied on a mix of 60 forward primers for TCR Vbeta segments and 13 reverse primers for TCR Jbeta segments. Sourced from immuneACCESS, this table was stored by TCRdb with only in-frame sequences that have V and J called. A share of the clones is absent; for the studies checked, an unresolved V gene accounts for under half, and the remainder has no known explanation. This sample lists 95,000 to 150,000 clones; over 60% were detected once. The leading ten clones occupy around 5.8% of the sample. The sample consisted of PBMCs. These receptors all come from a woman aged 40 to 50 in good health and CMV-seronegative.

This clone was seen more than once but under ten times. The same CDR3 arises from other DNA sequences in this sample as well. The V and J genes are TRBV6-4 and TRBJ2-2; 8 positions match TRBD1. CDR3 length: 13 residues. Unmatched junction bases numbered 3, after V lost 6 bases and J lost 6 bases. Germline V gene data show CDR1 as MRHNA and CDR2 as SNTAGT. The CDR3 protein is CASSGQGAGELFF. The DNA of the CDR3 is TGTGCCAGCAGCGGACAGGGAGCCGGGGAGCTGTTTTTT.

CDR3 protein: CASSAGTANEKLFF. The CDR3 DNA follows: TGTGCCAGCAGTGCCGGGACAGCTAATGAAAAACTGTTTTTT. The rearrangement uses TRBV2 and TRBJ1-4, with TRBD1 identical over 7 bases. Germline V gene data show CDR1 as SNHLY and CDR2 as FYNNEI. V gave up 4 bases and J gave up 3 bases; unmatched junction bases: 2. The CDR3 is 14 residues long.

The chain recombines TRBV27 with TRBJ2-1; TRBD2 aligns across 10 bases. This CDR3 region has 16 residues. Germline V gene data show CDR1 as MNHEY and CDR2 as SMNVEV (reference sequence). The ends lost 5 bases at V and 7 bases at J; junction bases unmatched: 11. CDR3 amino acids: CASSPLAGVGRNEQFF. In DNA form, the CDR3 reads TGTGCCAGCAGTCCGCTAGCGGGAGTGGGCAGGAATGAGCAGTTCTTC.

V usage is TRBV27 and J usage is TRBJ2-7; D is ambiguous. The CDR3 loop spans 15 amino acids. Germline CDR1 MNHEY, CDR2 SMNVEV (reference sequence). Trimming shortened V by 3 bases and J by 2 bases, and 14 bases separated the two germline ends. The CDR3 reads CASSFTPLATYEQYF. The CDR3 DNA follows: TGTGCCAGCAGTTTTACTCCCTTAGCAACCTACGAGCAGTACTTC.

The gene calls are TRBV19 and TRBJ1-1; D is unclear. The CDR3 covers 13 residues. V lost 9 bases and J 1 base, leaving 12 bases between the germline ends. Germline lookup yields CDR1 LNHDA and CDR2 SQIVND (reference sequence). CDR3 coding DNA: TGTGCCAGCTCCTATACAGAGAACACTGAAGCTTTCTTT. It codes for CASSYTENTEAFF.

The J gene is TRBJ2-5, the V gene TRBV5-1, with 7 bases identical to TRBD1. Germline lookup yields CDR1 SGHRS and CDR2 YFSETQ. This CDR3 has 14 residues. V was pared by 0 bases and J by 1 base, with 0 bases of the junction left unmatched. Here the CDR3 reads CASSLGQGQETQYF. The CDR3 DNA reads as TGCGCCAGCAGCTTGGGACAGGGCCAAGAGACCCAGTACTTC.

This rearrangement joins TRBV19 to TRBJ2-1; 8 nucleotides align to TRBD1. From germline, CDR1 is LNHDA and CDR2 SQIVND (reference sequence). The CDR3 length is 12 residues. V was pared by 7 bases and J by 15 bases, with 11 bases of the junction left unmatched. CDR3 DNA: TGTGCCAGTAACTCACGGACAGGGTGGCCGTTCTTC. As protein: CASNSRTGWPFF.

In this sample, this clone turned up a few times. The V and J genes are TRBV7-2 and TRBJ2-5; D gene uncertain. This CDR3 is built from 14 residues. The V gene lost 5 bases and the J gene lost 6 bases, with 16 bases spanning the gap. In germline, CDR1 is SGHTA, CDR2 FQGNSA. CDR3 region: CASSPGASPQTQYF. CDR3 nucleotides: TGTGCCAGCAGCCCCGGTGCATCCCCACAGACCCAGTACTTC.

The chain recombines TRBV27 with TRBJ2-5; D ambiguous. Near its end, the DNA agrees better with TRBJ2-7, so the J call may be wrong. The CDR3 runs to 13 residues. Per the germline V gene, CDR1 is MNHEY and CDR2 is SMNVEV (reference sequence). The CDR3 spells CASTKSATYEQYF. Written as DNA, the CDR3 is TGTGCCAGCACAAAAAGTGCCACCTACGAGCAGTACTTC.

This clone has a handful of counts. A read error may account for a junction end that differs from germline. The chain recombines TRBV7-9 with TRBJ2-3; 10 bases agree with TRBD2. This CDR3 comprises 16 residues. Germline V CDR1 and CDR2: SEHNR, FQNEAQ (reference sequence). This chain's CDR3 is CSSSHRTSGPTDTQYF. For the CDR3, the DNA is TGTTCCAGCAGCCATCGGACTAGCGGCCCCACAGATACGCAGTATTTT.

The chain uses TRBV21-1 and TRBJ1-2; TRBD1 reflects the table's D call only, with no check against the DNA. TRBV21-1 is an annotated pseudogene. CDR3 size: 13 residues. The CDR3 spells CAGRTGGSHGYTF. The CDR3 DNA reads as TGTGCCGGCCGGACAGGGGGCAGTCATGGCTACACCTTC.

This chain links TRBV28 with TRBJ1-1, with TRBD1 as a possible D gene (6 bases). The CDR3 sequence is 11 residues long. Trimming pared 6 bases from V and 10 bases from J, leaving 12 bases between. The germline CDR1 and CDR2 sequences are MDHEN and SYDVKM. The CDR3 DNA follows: TGTGCCAGCAGCATGTACAGGGTAGCTTTCTTT. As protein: CASSMYRVAFF.

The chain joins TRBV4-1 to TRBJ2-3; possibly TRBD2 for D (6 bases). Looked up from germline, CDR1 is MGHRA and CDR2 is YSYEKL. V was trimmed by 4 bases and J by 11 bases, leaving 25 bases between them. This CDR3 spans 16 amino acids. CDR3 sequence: CASSPTGDSQLGGQYF. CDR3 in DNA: TGCGCCAGCAGCCCTACTGGGGACTCTCAACTGGGCGGGCAGTATTTT.

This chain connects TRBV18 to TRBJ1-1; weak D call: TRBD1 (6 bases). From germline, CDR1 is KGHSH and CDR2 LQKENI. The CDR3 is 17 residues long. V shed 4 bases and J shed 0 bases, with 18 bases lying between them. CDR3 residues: CASSRITVGDMNTEAFF. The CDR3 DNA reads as TGTGCCAGCTCACGGATCACCGTGGGGGACATGAACACTGAAGCTTTCTTT.

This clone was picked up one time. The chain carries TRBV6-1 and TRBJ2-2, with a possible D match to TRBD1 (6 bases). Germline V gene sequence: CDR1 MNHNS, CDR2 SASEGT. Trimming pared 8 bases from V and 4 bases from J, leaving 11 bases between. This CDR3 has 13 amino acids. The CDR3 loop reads CASASRGTGELFF. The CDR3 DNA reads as TGTGCCAGCGCCAGCAGGGGCACCGGGGAGCTGTTTTTT.

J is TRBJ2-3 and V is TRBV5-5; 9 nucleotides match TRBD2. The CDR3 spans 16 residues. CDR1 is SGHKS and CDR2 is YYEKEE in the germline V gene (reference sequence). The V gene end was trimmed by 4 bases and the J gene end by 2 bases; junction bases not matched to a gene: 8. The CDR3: CASSPLGLAYTDTQYF. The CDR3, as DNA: TGTGCCAGCAGCCCTCTCGGACTAGCGTACACAGATACGCAGTATTTT.

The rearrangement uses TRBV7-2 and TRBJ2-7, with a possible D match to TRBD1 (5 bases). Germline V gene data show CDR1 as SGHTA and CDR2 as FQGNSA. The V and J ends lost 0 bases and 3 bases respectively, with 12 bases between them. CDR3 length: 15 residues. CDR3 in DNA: TGTGCCAGCAGCTTAGCGGGGCAGGGCGGCTACGAGCAGTACTTC. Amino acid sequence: CASSLAGQGGYEQYF.

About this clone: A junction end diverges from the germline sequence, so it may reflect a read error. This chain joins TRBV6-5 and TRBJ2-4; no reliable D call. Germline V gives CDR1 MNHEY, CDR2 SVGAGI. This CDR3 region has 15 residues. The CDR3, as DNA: TGTGCCAGCAAGGCCGTGGGTGTCGCCAAAAACAGTCAGTACTTC. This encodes CASKAVGVAKNSQYF.

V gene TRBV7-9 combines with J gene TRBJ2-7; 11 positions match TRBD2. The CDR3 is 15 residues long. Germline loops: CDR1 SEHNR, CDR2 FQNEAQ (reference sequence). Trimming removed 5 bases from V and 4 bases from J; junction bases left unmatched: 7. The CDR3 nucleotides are TGTGCCAGCAGCCATACTAGCGGGAGAGGTTACGAGCAGTACTTC. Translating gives CASSHTSGRGYEQYF. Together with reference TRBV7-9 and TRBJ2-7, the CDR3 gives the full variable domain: DTGVSQNPRHKITKRGQNVTFRCDPISEHNRLYWYRQTLGQGPEFLTYFQNEAQLEKSRLLSDRFSAERPKGSFSTLEIQRTEQGDSAMYLCASSHTSGRGYEQYFGPGTRLTVT.

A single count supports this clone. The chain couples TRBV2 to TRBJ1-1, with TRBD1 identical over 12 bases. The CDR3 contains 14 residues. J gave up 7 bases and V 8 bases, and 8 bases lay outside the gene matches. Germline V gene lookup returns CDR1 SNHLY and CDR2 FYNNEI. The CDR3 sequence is CASVPGQGASEAFF. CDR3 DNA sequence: TGTGCCAGCGTCCCGGGACAGGGGGCGAGTGAAGCTTTCTTT.

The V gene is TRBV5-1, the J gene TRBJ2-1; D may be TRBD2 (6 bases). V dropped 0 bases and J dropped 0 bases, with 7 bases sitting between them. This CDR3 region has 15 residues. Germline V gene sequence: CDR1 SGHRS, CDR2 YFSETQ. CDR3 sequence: CASSLDGSSYNEQFF. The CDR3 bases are TGCGCCAGCAGCTTGGACGGGAGCTCCTACAATGAGCAGTTCTTC.

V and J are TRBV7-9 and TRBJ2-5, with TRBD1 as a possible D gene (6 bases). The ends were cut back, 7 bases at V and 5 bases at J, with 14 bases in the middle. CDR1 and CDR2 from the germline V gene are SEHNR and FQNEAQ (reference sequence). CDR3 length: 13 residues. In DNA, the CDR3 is TGTGCCAGCAACCCCGAGGGGGTGGAGACCCAGTACTTC. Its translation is CASNPEGVETQYF.